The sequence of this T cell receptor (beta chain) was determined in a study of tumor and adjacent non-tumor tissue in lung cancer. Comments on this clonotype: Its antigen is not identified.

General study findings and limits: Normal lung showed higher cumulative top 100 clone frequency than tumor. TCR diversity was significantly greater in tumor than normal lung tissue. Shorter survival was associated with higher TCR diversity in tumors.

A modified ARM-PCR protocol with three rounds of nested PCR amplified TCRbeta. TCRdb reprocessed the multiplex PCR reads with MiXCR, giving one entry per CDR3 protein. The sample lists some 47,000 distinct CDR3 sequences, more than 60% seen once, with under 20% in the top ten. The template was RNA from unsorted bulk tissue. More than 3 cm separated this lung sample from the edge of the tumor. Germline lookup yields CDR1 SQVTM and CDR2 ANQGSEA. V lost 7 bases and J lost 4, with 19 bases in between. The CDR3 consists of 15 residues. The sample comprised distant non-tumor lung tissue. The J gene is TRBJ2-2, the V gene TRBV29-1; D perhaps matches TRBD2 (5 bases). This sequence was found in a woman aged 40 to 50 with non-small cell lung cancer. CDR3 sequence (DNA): TGCAGCGCGAAAAGGGTGGCGGACTTCACCGGGGAGCTGTTTTTT. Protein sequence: CSAKRVADFTGELFF.